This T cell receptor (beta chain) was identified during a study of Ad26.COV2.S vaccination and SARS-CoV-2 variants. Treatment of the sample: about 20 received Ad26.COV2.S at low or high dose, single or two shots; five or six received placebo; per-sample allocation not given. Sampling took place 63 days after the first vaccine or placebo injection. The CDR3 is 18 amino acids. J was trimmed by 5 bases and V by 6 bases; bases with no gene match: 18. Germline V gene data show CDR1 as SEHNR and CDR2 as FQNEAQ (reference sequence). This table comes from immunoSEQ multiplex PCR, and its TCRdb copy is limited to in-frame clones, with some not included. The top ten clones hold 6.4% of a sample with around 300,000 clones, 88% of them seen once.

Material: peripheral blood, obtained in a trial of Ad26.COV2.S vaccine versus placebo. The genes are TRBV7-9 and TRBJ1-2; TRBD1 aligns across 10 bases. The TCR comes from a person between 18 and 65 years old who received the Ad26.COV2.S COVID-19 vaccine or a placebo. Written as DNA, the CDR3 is TGTGCCAGCAGGCCAGTCCCGGGACAGGGGCTAAGGGCTTATGGCTACACCTTC. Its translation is CASRPVPGQGLRAYGYTF. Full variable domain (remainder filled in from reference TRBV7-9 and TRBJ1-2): DTGVSQNPRHKITKRGQNVTFRCDPISEHNRLYWYRQTLGQGPEFLTYFQNEAQLEKSRLLSDRFSAERPKGSFSTLEIQRTEQGDSAMYLCASRPVPGQGLRAYGYTFGSGTRLTVV.